Sequencing of this T cell receptor (beta chain) was carried out in a study of blood T cell repertoires in COVID-19 (TCRdb year 2020). Concerning the study at large: Samples covering the acute and convalescent phases of COVID-19 were provided by collaborators in the United States, Italy and Spain. The material from the prospective study consisted of cDNA or gDNA derived from T cells, B-cell-depleted T cells, or PBMCs. Subjects who had been exposed to COVID-19, were actively infected with it, or had recovered from it provided the deeply sampled blood TCRbeta repertoires that made up the dataset. The repertoires were released in a freely available public database meant as a resource for research on the immune response to SARS-CoV-2. The samples were drawn from two sources: the first 160 participants of the ongoing ImmuneRACE study, and 1,000 to 1,500 subjects contributed by 6 global collaborators. Sample metadata almost always included a de-identified subject ID, COVID-19 status, age in years and sex. HLA class I and class II types, where available, came from metadata supplied by the sample provider rather than from assay-based typing.

V was cut back by 3 bases and J by 0 bases, leaving a gap of 19 bases between them. As encoded in the germline V gene, CDR1 is KGHDR while CDR2 is SFDVKD. Reading from cysteine to phenylalanine, the CDR3 counts 18 amino acids. The CDR3 DNA has 54 bases and is translated from base 1. Regarding this clone: Its antigen target is currently unknown. No base-level quality is on record; no much larger clone is a single base apart.

Participants in the prospective study were enrolled through a virtual design, were aged roughly 18 to 100 years, and lived in fewer than 30 United States geographic areas. Cohort assignment in the prospective study relied on participant-reported clinical history from a screening survey and a study questionnaire. Recovered participants in ImmuneRACE Cohort 3 were defined as having two consecutive negative NP/OP PCR tests, clearance from a healthcare professional, or resolution of symptoms. In the prospective study, whole blood, serum and a nasopharyngeal or oropharyngeal swab were collected from each participant by mobile phlebotomists. Prospective study participants could optionally give additional blood draws and questionnaires over an approximately two-month period. Blood samples from the prospective study were shipped frozen or at room temperature prior to DNA extraction. Study-level results and caveats: How much clinical and demographic metadata was included differed by source and by participant, and the metadata was provided uncurated.

TCRbeta CDR3 regions were amplified from genomic DNA using the immunoSEQ Assay, a bias-controlled multiplex PCR. Concerning the study's data processing: The number of nucleated cells in each sample was estimated from the amplification of reference gene primers within the assay. To quantify the absolute abundance of each unique TCRbeta CDR3 rearrangement, sequence reads were collapsed and filtered. For each sample, productive Simpson clonality was calculated as the square root of Simpson's diversity index across productive rearrangements. Sourced from immuneACCESS, this table was stored by TCRdb with only in-frame sequences that have V and J called. A share of the clones is absent; for the studies checked, an unresolved V gene accounts for under half, and the remainder has no known explanation. V and J calls and clone size come straight from that table; D and trimming were deduced from the DNA. Across this sample there are hundreds of thousands of clones, with 90% seen only once. Around 2.6% of the sample rests with the top ten.

Source material: PBMCs or T cells enriched from blood (not recorded which). The chain was built from TRBV24-1 and TRBJ2-5, with TRBD2 as a weak D call on 7 bases. This TCR came from a man aged 60 to 69 who had recovered from COVID-19. The CDR3 is CATSDRGATLQYQETQYF. The DNA sequence is given as TGTGCCACCAGTGATCGGGGGGCCACGCTTCAGTACCAAGAGACCCAGTACTTC.